This paragraph reports one T cell receptor (beta chain). This CDR3 has 15 residues. Trimming pared 2 bases from V and 2 bases from J, leaving 11 bases between. Germline V gene data show CDR1 as MNHEY and CDR2 as SVGAGI. This sample is part of a study of blood T cell repertoires in COVID-19. Background on the study: The analysed material was cDNA or gDNA that came from T cells, B-cell-depleted T cells, or PBMCs.

Produced via immunoSEQ multiplex PCR; TCRdb's table is partial and in-frame only. The repertoire holds about 230,000 clones, just over 85% seen once, with more than 9% in the top ten. This receptor was obtained from a man aged 45 to 65 with COVID-19, enrolled during active disease. The rearrangement uses TRBV6-5 and TRBJ2-3, with a tentative D call TRBD1 (5 bases). Source material: peripheral blood. The DNA of the CDR3 is TGTGCCAGCAGTTACCAGGGATCCAACACAGATACGCAGTATTTT. Protein product: CASSYQGSNTDTQYF.